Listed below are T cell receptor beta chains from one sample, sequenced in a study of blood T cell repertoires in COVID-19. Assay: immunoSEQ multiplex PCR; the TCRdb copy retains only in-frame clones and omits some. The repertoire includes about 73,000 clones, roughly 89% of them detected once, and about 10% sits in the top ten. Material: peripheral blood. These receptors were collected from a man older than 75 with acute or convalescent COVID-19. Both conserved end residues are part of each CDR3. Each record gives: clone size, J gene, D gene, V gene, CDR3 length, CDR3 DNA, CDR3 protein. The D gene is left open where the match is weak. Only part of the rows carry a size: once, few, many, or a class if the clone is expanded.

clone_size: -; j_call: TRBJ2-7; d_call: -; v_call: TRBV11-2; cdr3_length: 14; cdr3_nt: TGTGCCAGCAGCTTAAACGGGAAAGCCTACGAGCAGTACTTC; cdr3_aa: CASSLNGKAYEQYF
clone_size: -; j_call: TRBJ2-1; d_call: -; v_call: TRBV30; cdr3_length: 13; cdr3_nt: TGTGCCTGGAGTGTGGGGACAACTACTGAGCAGTTCTTC; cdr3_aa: CAWSVGTTTEQFF
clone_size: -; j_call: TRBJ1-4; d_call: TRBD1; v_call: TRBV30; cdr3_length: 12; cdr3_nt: TGTGCCTTACACAGGGGGGATGAAAAACTGTTTTTT; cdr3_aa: CALHRGDEKLFF
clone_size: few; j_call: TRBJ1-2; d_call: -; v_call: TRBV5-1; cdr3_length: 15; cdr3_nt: TGCGCCAGCAGCTTGGGAGACAGGATTAACTATGGCTACACCTTC; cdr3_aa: CASSLGDRINYGYTF
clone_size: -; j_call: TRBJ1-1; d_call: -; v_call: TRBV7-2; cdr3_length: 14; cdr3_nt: TGTGCCAGCAGCTTACCCAGGGCTTACACTGAAGCTTTCTTT; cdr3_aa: CASSLPRAYTEAFF
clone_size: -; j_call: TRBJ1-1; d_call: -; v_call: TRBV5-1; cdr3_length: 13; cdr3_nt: TGCGCCAGCAGCTTGGGAGGGAACGCTGAAGCTTTCTTT; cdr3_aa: CASSLGGNAEAFF
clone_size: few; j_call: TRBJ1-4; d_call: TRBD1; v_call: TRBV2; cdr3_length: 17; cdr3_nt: TGTGCCAACGGTGCGACTAGACCGACAGGGGGTGAGGGAAAACTGTTTTTT; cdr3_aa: CANGATRPTGGEGKLFF
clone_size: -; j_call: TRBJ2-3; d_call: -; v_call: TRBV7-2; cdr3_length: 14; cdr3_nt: TGTGCCAGCAGCATGACAGTTAGCACAGATACGCAGTATTTT; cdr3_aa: CASSMTVSTDTQYF
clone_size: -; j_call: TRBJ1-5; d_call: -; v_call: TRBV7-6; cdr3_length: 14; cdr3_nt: TGTGCCAGCAGCTCGGGACATAGCAATCAGCCCCAGCATTTT; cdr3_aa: CASSSGHSNQPQHF
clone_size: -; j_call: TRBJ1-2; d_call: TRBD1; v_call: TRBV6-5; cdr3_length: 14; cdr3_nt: TGTGCCAGCAGTTACTCGACAGGGTCGAAAGGCTACACCTTC; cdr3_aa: CASSYSTGSKGYTF
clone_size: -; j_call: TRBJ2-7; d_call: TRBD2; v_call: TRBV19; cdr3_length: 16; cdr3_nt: TGTGCCAGTAGTCCGGGAGTCGGGACTAGCGGCGGCCGGCGGTACTTC; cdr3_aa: CASSPGVGTSGGRRYF
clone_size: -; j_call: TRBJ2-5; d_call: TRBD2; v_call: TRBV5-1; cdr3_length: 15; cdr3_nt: TGCGCCAGCACCCGGAGGGCTAGCGGACAAGAGACCCAGTACTTC; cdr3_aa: CASTRRASGQETQYF
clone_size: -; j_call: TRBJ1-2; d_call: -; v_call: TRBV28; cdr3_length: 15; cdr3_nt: TGTGCCAGCAGTTTAGATGTCGATGCGAACTATGGCTACACCTTC; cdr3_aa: CASSLDVDANYGYTF
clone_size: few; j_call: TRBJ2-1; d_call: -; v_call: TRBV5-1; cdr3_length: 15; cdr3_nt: TGCGCCAGCAGCTTGGACGGGGTGGGGTACAATGAGCAGTTCTTC; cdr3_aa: CASSLDGVGYNEQFF
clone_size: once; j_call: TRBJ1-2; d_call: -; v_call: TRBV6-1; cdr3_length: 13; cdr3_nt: TGTGCCAGCAGTGAAATAGGCGGGGCTGGCTACACCTTC; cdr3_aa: CASSEIGGAGYTF
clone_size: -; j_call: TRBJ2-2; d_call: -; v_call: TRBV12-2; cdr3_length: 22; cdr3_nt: TGTGCAAGTCGCTTAGGGAAGGGTTTACCTAGCGGGAATCTGGTTCGCACCGGGGAGCTGTTTTTT; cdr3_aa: CASRLGKGLPSGNLVRTGELFF
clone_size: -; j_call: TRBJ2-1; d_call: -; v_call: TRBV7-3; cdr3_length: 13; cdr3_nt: TGTGCCAGCAGCTTGAGCTCCTACAATGAGCAGTTCTTC; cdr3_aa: CASSLSSYNEQFF
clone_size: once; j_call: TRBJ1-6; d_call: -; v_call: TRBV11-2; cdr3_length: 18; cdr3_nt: TGTGCCAGCAGCTTAGGGGTTATAGGGAGCTCCTATAATTCACCCCTCCACTTT; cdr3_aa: CASSLGVIGSSYNSPLHF
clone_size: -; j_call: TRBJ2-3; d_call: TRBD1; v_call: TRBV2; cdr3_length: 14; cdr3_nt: TGTGCCAGCAGGCGACAGGGGTTTGGCGATACGCAGTATTTT; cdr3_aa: CASRRQGFGDTQYF
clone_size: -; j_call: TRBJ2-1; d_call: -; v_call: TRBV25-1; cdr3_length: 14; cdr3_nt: TGTGCCAGCGTCGGGGAGTACCCCTACAATGAGCAGTTCTTC; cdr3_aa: CASVGEYPYNEQFF
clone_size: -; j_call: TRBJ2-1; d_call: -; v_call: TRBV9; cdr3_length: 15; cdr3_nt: TGTGCCAGCAGCGCTTGGGGGGAGGAATACAATGAGCAGTTCTTC; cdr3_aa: CASSAWGEEYNEQFF
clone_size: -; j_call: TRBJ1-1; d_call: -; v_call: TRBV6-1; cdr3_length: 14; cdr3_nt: TGTGCCAGCAGTGAAGCGCTACAGAGAGCTGAAGCTTTCTTT; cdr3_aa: CASSEALQRAEAFF
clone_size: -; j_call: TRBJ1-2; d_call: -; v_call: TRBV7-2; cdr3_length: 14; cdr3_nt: TGTGCCAGCAGCTTGACCGCGGGGAACTATGGCTACACCTTC; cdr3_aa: CASSLTAGNYGYTF
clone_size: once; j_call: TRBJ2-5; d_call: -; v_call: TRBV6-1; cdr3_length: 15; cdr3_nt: TGTGCCAGCAGTGAAGTCCGATCACAGGGACAGACCCAGTACTTC; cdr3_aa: CASSEVRSQGQTQYF
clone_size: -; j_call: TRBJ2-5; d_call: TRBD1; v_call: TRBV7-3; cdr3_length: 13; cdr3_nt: TGTGCCAGCAGCCCGACAGGGGTGGAGACCCAGTACTTC; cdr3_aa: CASSPTGVETQYF
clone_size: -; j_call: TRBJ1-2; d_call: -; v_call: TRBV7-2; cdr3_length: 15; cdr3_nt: TGTGCCAGCAGCTTAGGCAACAGGGATAACTATGGCTACACCTTC; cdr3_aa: CASSLGNRDNYGYTF
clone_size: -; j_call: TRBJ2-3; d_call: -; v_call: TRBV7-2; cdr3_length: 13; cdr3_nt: TGTGCCAGCAGCTTCAGGGGCGGAGATACGCAGTATTTT; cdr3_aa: CASSFRGGDTQYF
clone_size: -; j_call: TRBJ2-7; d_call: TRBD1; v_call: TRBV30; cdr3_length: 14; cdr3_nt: TGTGCCTTGAGGGGTGGCAGGGGGTCCTACGAGCAGTACTTC; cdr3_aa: CALRGGRGSYEQYF
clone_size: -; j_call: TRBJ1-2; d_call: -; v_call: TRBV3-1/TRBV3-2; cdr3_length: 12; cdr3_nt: TGTGCCAGCAGCCAATATAACTATGGCTACACCTTC; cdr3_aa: CASSQYNYGYTF
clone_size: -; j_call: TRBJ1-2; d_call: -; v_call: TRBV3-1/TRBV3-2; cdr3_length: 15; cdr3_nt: TGTGCCAGCAGCCAAGAATTGGGGCAGGGATATGGCTACACCTTC; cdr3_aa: CASSQELGQGYGYTF
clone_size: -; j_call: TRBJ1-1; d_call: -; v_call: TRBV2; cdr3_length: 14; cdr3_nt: TGTGCCAGCAGTCCGCGGGGGGGGAACACTGAAGCTTTCTTT; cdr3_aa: CASSPRGGNTEAFF
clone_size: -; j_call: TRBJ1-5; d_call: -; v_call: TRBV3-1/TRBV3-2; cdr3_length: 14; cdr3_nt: TGTGCCAGCAGCCAAGATGTGGGGCGTCAGCCCCAGCATTTT; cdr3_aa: CASSQDVGRQPQHF
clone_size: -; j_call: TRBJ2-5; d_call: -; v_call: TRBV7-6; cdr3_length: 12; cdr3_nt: TGTGCCAGCAGCCCGGGGAGGGAGACCCAGTACTTC; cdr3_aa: CASSPGRETQYF
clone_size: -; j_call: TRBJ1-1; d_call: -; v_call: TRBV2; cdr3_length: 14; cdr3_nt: TGTGCCAGCACAAGTCAGGGGTCGAACACTGAAGCTTTCTTT; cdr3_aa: CASTSQGSNTEAFF
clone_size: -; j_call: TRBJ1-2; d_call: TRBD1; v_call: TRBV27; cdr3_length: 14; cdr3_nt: TGTGCCAGCAGTTCTCCAAGCAGGGGGCAAGGCTACACCTTC; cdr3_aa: CASSSPSRGQGYTF
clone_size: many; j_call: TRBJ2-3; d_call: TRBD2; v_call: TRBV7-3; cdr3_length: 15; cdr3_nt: TGTGCCAGCAGCGAACTAGCGGGAGTGCTAGATACGCAGTATTTT; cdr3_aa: CASSELAGVLDTQYF
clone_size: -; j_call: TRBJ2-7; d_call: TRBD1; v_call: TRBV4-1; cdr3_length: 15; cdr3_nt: TGCGCCAGCAGCTTGGGACAGGGGTTGACCTACGAGCAGTACTTC; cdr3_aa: CASSLGQGLTYEQYF
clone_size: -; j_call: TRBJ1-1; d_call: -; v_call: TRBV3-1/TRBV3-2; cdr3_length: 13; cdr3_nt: TGTGCCAGCAGCCAAGTGGCAGGGGACATGGCTTTCTTT; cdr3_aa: CASSQVAGDMAFF
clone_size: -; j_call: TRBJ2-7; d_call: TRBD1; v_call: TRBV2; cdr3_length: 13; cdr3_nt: TGTGCCAGCACCTTCTTGACAGGGAGCGAGCAGTACTTC; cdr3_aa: CASTFLTGSEQYF
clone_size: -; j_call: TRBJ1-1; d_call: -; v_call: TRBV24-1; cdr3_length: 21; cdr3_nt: TGTGCCACCCCATTAGCAGCGGGAACAACCTCCCCAGGCCCCATGAACACTGAAGCTTTCTTT; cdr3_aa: CATPLAAGTTSPGPMNTEAFF
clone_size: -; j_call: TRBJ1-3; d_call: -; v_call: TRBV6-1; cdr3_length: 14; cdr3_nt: TGTGCCAGCAGTGAAGATAGAAGTGAAAACACCATATATTTT; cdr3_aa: CASSEDRSENTIYF
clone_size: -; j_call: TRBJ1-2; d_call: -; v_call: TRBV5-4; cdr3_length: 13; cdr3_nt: TGTGCCAGCAGCCTCGACAGATCCTATGGCTACACCTTC; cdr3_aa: CASSLDRSYGYTF
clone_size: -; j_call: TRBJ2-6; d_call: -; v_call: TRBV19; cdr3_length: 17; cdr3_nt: TGTGCCAGTAGTATCAGCAACTATCGCTCTGGGGCCAACGTCCTGACTTTC; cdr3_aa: CASSISNYRSGANVLTF
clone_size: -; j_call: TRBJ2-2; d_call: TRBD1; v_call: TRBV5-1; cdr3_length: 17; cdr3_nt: TGCGCCAGCAGCCCGGGACAGGGGGCGGTGAACACCGGGGAGCTGTTTTTT; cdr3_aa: CASSPGQGAVNTGELFF
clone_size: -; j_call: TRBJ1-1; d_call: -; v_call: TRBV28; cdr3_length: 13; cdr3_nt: TGTGCCAGCAGTTTATCAGGAACCGCTGAAGCTTTCTTT; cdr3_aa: CASSLSGTAEAFF
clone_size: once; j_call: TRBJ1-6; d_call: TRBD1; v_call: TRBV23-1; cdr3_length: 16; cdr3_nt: TGCGCCAGCAGGCCCGGGACAGCTGCTAATAATTCACCCCTCCACTTT; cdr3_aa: CASRPGTAANNSPLHF